This TCR beta chain emerged from a study of chemoradiotherapy in HPV16-positive cancers (dated by TCRdb to 2021 to 2024). Regarding the research as a whole: Using functional T-cell assays on cells from a couple of HPV16-positive patients, the researchers defined candidate HPV-specific T-cell clones and common TCR motifs. The study set out to ask whether T-cell immunity against the HPV oncoproteins E6 and E7 changes over the course of chemoradiotherapy and whether that immunity affects survival. The candidate HPV-specific TCRs and motifs were then tracked in TCR repertoires from around 86 patients with HPV-related cancers. Beyond this particular receptor, the publication reports: Expansion of candidate HPV-specific clones and E7-related TCR motifs was observed in the tumor microenvironment during treatment, whereas no such expansion was observed for non-HPV-specific T cells. Only two HPV16-positive patients were used to derive the functional definition of HPV-specific T cells, and the survival association was reported for HPV16-positive patients. In HPV16-positive patients, expansion of HPV-responsive T cells during chemoradiotherapy was found to be associated with improved recurrence-free survival.

Points on this clone: Its antigen has not been determined. No base quality values were provided; no much bigger clone lies one nucleotide off.

The library was prepared using the immunoSEQ multiplex PCR assay. TCRdb mirrors the immuneACCESS table, restricted to in-frame sequences. Some clones are absent from its copies; in checked studies, under half trace to an unresolved V gene, and the reason for the others is unknown. This sample lists 9,000 or so clones; approximately 70% were detected once. The biggest ten clones account for roughly a tenth of the sample. The cysteine opens and the phenylalanine closes a CDR3 of 14 amino acids. The sequence is cut down to CDR3 DNA, 42 bases in frame from base 1. Trimming costs V 0 bases and J 7 bases, and their ends lie 15 bases apart. Via the germline V gene (reference sequence), CDR1 is GTSNPN and CDR2 SVGIG. Repertoires were sampled repeatedly over the course of chemoradiotherapy, so clonal expansion could be followed in the tumor microenvironment.

The sequence derives from a human donor with HPV-associated anogenital cancer. The input for sequencing was tumor tissue, taken from a patient who underwent chemoradiotherapy. The chain links TRBV30 with TRBJ1-2; TRBD1 is a weak D gene call, 5 bases matching. Here the CDR3 is given as CAWSVRGLGRGYTF. Here is the DNA: TGTGCCTGGAGTGTACGAGGGTTGGGGCGTGGCTACACCTTC.